Listed here is a single T cell receptor (beta chain). The entry originates in a study of T-cell memory formation after mild COVID-19. V gave up 4 bases and J gave up 0 bases; unmatched junction bases: 4. Germline CDR1 MGHRA, CDR2 YSYEKL. This CDR3 has 15 residues. Each CDR3 protein gets one entry after TCRdb re-called the 5' RACE reads with MiXCR. The sample shows fewer than 75,000 distinct CDR3 sequences, 12% of them seen only once. J is TRBJ2-7 and V is TRBV4-1; 9 bases are a match to TRBD1. The sample consisted of PBMCs or a T cell subset sorted from them (not recorded which). This TCR came from a man between 18 and 29 years old who had mild COVID-19 (a few samples of this study predate the infection). Cell type and time point are not known. CDR3 DNA sequence: TGCGCCAGCAGCCGAGGACAGGGGAGCTCCTACGAGCAGTACTTC. The encoded protein is CASSRGQGSSYEQYF.